This T cell receptor beta chain was recorded in a study of T cell responses to AZD1222 COVID-19 vaccine. General study points: Clonal diversity may have been underestimated, and the donors were mostly white British, with more females than males. Spike-specific TCR breadth and depth rose after two AZD1222 doses.

Assay: immunoSEQ multiplex PCR; the TCRdb copy retains only in-frame clones and omits some. This sample carries 90,000 to 150,000 clones, about 85% of them seen once, and the ten largest clones take 2% to 2.5%. V trimming: 7 bases; J trimming: 0 bases; junction bases outside the gene matches: 12. CDR1 SEHNR and CDR2 FQNEAQ come from the germline V gene (reference sequence). This CDR3 has 18 residues. This clone was seen more than once but under ten times. The antigen remains unidentified. The genes are TRBV7-9 and TRBJ1-5; the match to TRBD1 covers 10 bases. Sample: peripheral blood, taken on day 0 of AZD1222 vaccination. The receptor was derived from an adult in good health. The CDR3 DNA reads as TGTGCCAGCACCATTCTGACAGGGGGCAGTTATAGCAATCAGCCCCAGCATTTT. It specifies CASTILTGGSYSNQPQHF.